This T cell receptor beta chain originates from a study of blood T cell repertoires in COVID-19. About the study: Acute-phase and convalescent COVID-19 samples originated in the United States, Italy and Spain. Sources were T cells, B-cell-depleted T cells, or PBMCs; the material itself was cDNA or gDNA.

Patients from Seattle were sampled longitudinally, starting during active infection. This clone was detected ten times or more. Per the study methods: Estimation of nucleated cell counts relied on the amplification of reference gene primers. Assay used: immunoSEQ multiplex PCR; TCRdb lists only in-frame clones, some missing. V, J and clone size derive from that table, while D and trimming were established from the DNA sequence. The sample gives hundreds of thousands of clones, approximately 83% of which show up once; 1.3% is in the top ten. V was pared by 5 bases and J by 3 bases, with 16 bases between. Per germline, CDR1 MNHEY and CDR2 SVGAGI. The CDR3 extends over 15 amino acids.

The receptor was derived from a woman in her 30s with COVID-19, enrolled during active disease. The rearrangement uses TRBV6-5 and TRBJ1-2, with TRBD1 as a possible D gene (6 bases). The sequenced sample consisted of peripheral blood. CDR3 in DNA: TGTGCCAGCAGTCGTCCTTCGACAGGACACTATGGCTACACCTTC. It specifies CASSRPSTGHYGYTF.